One T cell receptor (beta chain) is described in this entry. The antigen remains unidentified. These data belong to a study of T cell responses to AZD1222 COVID-19 vaccine. The CDR3 runs to 16 residues. Study-level points and caveats: Sampled repertoires all dated from after the peak T cell response. Dominant CD4 TCR responses targeted spike regions 160-218 and 743-854. Just five or six AZD1222 recipients were seropositive at baseline.

Assay used: immunoSEQ multiplex PCR; TCRdb lists only in-frame clones, some missing. Among approximately 90,000 clones, about 86% were seen once, and the ten largest hold around 8%. This receptor was identified in an adult in good health. Sequences were derived from peripheral blood, sampled on day 0 of AZD1222 vaccination. The chain links TRBV21-1 to TRBJ2-7. TRBV21-1 is a documented pseudogene. The CDR3 protein is CASSQSPRDPLVEQYF. CDR3 DNA sequence: TGTGCCAGCAGCCAGTCCCCCCGGGACCCCCTGGTAGAGCAGTACTTC.